This TCR beta chain comes out of a study of T cells expressing NK-cell markers (TCRdb year 2020). About the full investigation: Eight or nine donors provided sorted CD3+CD56+NKG2C+, CD3+CD56+NKG2C- and CD3+CD56-NKG2C+ T-cell subsets, whose TCR beta-chain repertoires were profiled. Among the eight sequenced donors, only one was HCMV-seronegative, while the other seven were HCMV-seropositive. Randomly selected healthy volunteers, three men and five women, were used as the eight sequenced donors. The libraries were sequenced on Illumina HiSeq 2000/2500, MiSeq or NextSeq, producing 2 x 150 bp reads.

Comment on this clonotype: Its cognate antigen has yet to be identified.

The CDR3, cysteine through phenylalanine, is 14 amino acids long. DNA for this receptor is not on file. In the germline V gene, CDR1 corresponds to MNHEY and CDR2 to SVGAGI. These reads were obtained on an Illumina HiSeq 2000. TCR beta cDNA libraries were made by 5'RACE template switching that added a universal primer site and unique molecular identifiers. Synthesis of cDNA was primed from the TCR beta constant segment and was followed by two consecutive PCR amplification steps. From the authors' description of their analysis: MIGEC was used to demultiplex reads and group the reads by UMI, and MiTCR was used to assemble and quantify clonotypes. Only TCR cDNA sequences supported by at least two reads were kept to exclude erroneous sequences. The tcR package was used for downstream repertoire analysis, and clonotypes were matched between fractions using CDR3 nucleotide sequence together with V segment. VDJmatch was used to annotate antigen specificity against VDJdb, with one amino acid substitution in CDR3 permitted. Each CDR3 protein sequence appears as one entry after TCRdb reprocessed the reads, and no DNA is included. V and J calls and clone size were set by TCRdb, not the authors. This sample's table contains approximately 460,000 distinct CDR3 sequences. The top ten hold roughly 8% of the sample.

What the research found in general, with its limitations: Those dominant clonotypes were again the most abundant among CD3+CD56-NKG2C+ cells in a handful of donors, at roughly 25-60.1%. For several donors, the dominant CD3+CD56+NKG2C+ clonotypes were among the top 10 CD8+ clonotypes and accounted for roughly 1.0-8% of CD8+ T cells. Whether the expanded NKG2C-expressing T cell clones were specific for HCMV antigens remained unclear.

HCMV serostatus was determined by detecting HCMV-specific IgG in serum with a commercial ELISA kit. Peripheral blood mononuclear cells were isolated from blood by Ficoll density gradient centrifugation. In this chain, TRBV6-5 is recombined with TRBJ2-7. Sequencing input: blood T cells: a sorted CD56 or NKG2C T cell subset, CD4+ or CD8+ T cells, or bulk PBMC T cells (not recorded which). This TCR was sampled from a woman aged 18 to 75 in good health. For the CDR3, the sequence is CASSLREDTYEQYF.